This paragraph covers one T cell receptor beta chain sequence. Its target is unknown. Mismatch with germline at one junction end may stem from a read error. This sample was taken from a study of T cell responses to AZD1222 COVID-19 vaccine. About the study: Combined were second doses at about 4 or about 12 weeks. Findings of the study overall: The span of vaccine-associated CD4 TCRs extended across spike, with dominance at 160-218 and 743-854. Nearly half of spike-specific TCRs reportedly target variant regions that are unmutated in the B.1.351 and B.1.1.7 variants. Possibly, clonal diversity was underestimated; donors were largely white British and included more females.

Sequencing used immunoSEQ multiplex PCR; TCRdb keeps in-frame clones, though not all of them. The repertoire consists of about 190,000 clones, with approximately 91% occurring once and the leading ten covering 0.95% to 1%. The source was peripheral blood, collected on day 0 of AZD1222 vaccination. This TCR came from an adult in good health.

The CDR3 DNA sequence: TGTGCCAGTCGTATGGACAGGGTGAACACTGAAGCTTTCTTT. Protein: CASRMDRVNTEAFF. V is TRBV19 and J is TRBJ1-1; 8 bases are a match to TRBD1. Germline loops: CDR1 LNHDA, CDR2 SQIVND (reference sequence). This CDR3 is built from 14 residues.